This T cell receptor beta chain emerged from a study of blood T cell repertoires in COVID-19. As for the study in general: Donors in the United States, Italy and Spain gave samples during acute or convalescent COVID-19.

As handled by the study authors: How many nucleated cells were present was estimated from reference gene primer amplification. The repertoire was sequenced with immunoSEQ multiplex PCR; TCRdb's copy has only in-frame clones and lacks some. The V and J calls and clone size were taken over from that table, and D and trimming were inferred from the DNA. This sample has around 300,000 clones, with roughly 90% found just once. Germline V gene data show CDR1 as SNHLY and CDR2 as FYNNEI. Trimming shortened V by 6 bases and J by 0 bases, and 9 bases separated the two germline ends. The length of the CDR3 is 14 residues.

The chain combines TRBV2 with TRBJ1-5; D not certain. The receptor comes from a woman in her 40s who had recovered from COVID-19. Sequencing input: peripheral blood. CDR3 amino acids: CASSAPSSNQPQHF. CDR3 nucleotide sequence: TGTGCCAGCAGCGCCCCCAGTAGCAATCAGCCCCAGCATTTT.